These 20 T cell receptor beta chains came from one sample sequenced in a study of blood T cell repertoires in COVID-19. TCRdb keeps only in-frame clones here, not all; method: immunoSEQ multiplex PCR. Among just under 150,000 clones listed, around nine tenths were seen once. Input material: peripheral blood. Receptors originate from a woman aged 50 to 65 with active or convalescent COVID-19.

The chain has TRBV6-2 or TRBV6-3 and TRBJ2-2; tentative D call: TRBD1 (6 bases). The CDR3 contains 18 residues. Germline V gives CDR1 MNHEY, CDR2 SVGEGT. V was pared by 1 base and J by 1 base, with 16 bases between. The CDR3 nucleotides are TGTGCCAGCAGTTACTTCGGCGGCAGGGGTTGGAACACCGGGGAGCTGTTTTTT. It is translated as CASSYFGGRGWNTGELFF.

CDR3 amino acids: CATLPGGAGTYNEQFF. The CDR3 DNA is TGTGCCACGCTCCCCGGGGGGGCCGGGACCTACAATGAGCAGTTCTTC. The chain combines TRBV6-6 with TRBJ2-1; 8 nucleotides line up with TRBD2. The length of the CDR3 is 16 residues. The V and J ends lost 10 bases and 2 bases, in that order; junction bases with no gene match: 13. Germline V gene sequence: CDR1 MNHNY, CDR2 SVGAGI (reference sequence).

This clone was seen once. This chain links TRBV6-1 with TRBJ1-6; no definite D call. Germline V gives CDR1 MNHNS, CDR2 SASEGT. The ends were cut back, 3 bases at V and 9 bases at J, with 12 bases in the middle. The CDR3 is 14 amino acids. CDR3 loop: CASSESLRGSPLHF. The CDR3 bases are TGTGCCAGCAGTGAGAGCCTCCGGGGTTCACCCCTCCACTTT.

The V call is TRBV14, the J call TRBJ2-1; 13 nucleotides match TRBD2. CDR3 length: 16 amino acids. From germline, CDR1 is SGHDN and CDR2 FVKESK. V was pared by 4 bases and J by 8 bases, with 8 bases of the junction left unmatched. The CDR3 DNA reads TGTGCCAGCAGCCCTCCGGGACTAGCGGGATCTGATGAGCAGTTCTTC. The encoded protein is CASSPPGLAGSDEQFF. Full variable domain (outside the CDR3, taken from reference TRBV14 and TRBJ2-1): EAGVTQFPSHSVIEKGQTVTLRCDPISGHDNLYWYRRVMGKEIKFLLHFVKESKQDESGMPNNRFLAERTGGTYSTLKVQPAELEDSGVYFCASSPPGLAGSDEQFFGPGTRLTVL.

In its sample, this clone was seen once. V is TRBV5-3 and J is TRBJ2-1; 9 bases map to TRBD2. TRBV5-3 is designated an ORF whose function remains uncertain. V trimming: 3 bases; J trimming: 4 bases; junction bases outside the gene matches: 8. There are 16 residues in the CDR3. In nucleotides, the CDR3 is TGTGCCAGAAGCTCGGCTAGCGGGACTCGGTACAATGAGCAGTTCTTC. Its protein is CARSSASGTRYNEQFF.

The rearrangement joins TRBV5-4 to TRBJ2-6; TRBD1 agrees at 9 bases. The CDR3 runs 16 residues. The V gene end was trimmed by 3 bases and the J gene end by 2 bases; junction bases not matched to a gene: 3. Per germline, CDR1 SGHNT and CDR2 YYREEE (reference sequence). CDR3 sequence: CASSSGQGTGANVLTF. CDR3 DNA: TGTGCCAGCAGCTCGGGACAGGGAACTGGGGCCAACGTCCTGACTTTC.

This clone occurred once. The chain joins TRBV2 to TRBJ1-1; no definite D call. Between the trimmed V and J ends, which lost 4 bases and 4 bases, there was a span of 13 bases. This CDR3 has 14 amino acids. In germline, CDR1 is SNHLY, CDR2 FYNNEI. CDR3 DNA: TGTGCCAGCAGTGGTGGCAGTCGGGTCACTGAAGCTTTCTTT. Translating gives CASSGGSRVTEAFF.

V and J are TRBV13 and TRBJ1-1; D gene unclear. V lost 4 bases, J lost 1 base, and 10 bases lay in between. CDR1 PRHDT and CDR2 FYEKMQ come from the germline V gene (reference sequence). This CDR3 has 14 residues. CDR3 loop: CASSSRGTNTEAFF. CDR3 bases: TGTGCCAGCAGCTCCCGGGGAACGAACACTGAAGCTTTCTTT.

The rearrangement uses TRBV5-1 and TRBJ2-5; maybe TRBD1 (5 bases). The V end was cut by 0 bases, the J end by 4 bases, with 10 bases between. This CDR3 contains 14 residues. The germline CDR1 and CDR2 sequences are SGHRS and YFSETQ. The CDR3 region is CASSLGQIPETQYF. Written as DNA, the CDR3 is TGCGCCAGCAGCTTGGGACAGATCCCAGAGACCCAGTACTTC.

The V and J genes are TRBV5-1 and TRBJ1-3, with D perhaps TRBD1 (6 bases). V lost 4 bases, J lost 0 bases, and 11 bases lay in between. Germline V CDR1 and CDR2: SGHRS, YFSETQ. The CDR3 is 15 amino acids. CDR3 region: CASSRGGRSGNTIYF. CDR3 nucleotides: TGCGCCAGCAGCCGGGGGGGCCGCTCTGGAAACACCATATATTTT.

This clone was seen just once. The V gene is TRBV6-1, the J gene TRBJ2-1, with TRBD1 matching over 8 bases. Per germline, CDR1 MNHNS and CDR2 SASEGT. This CDR3 comprises 17 residues. Germline trimming cut 2 bases from V and 2 bases from J; bases unmatched to any gene: 8. CDR3 DNA sequence: TGTGCCAGCAGTGAATCTGGGACAGGTGGGACCTACAATGAGCAGTTCTTC. Translation: CASSESGTGGTYNEQFF.

This chain connects TRBV11-2 to TRBJ1-4, with D tentatively TRBD1 (6 bases). From germline, CDR1 is SGHAT and CDR2 FQNNGV. This CDR3 region has 17 residues. The V and J ends lost 3 bases and 4 bases respectively, with 18 bases between them. CDR3 nucleotides: TGTGCCAGCAGCTTCATGGACAGCCCAAGACTTAATGAAAAACTGTTTTTT. Encoded protein: CASSFMDSPRLNEKLFF.

The CDR3 region is CASSPLGTVTEAFF. CDR3 in DNA: TGTGCCAGTAGCCCCTTGGGGACAGTCACTGAAGCTTTCTTT. The chain couples TRBV19 to TRBJ1-1; 7 bases agree with TRBD1. Per germline, CDR1 LNHDA and CDR2 SQIVND (reference sequence). This CDR3 is built from 14 residues. V dropped 6 bases and J dropped 4; count of bases not matched to a gene: 8.

V usage is TRBV7-9 and J usage is TRBJ1-2; D may be TRBD1 (6 bases). Per germline, CDR1 SEHNR and CDR2 FQNEAQ (reference sequence). This CDR3 is 15 amino acids long. V lost 5 bases and J lost 5, with 18 bases in between. DNA for the CDR3: TGTGCCAGCAGCCAATCCGGGACAACTCTGTATGGCTACACCTTC. Its translation: CASSQSGTTLYGYTF.

The V and J genes are TRBV14 and TRBJ1-3; maybe TRBD1 (6 bases). Trimming stripped 4 bases from V and 0 bases from J, with 7 bases between. Germline V gene lookup returns CDR1 SGHDN and CDR2 FVKESK. The CDR3 has 14 amino acids. The CDR3 protein is CASSRQVSGNTIYF. For the CDR3, the DNA is TGTGCCAGCAGCCGACAGGTCTCTGGAAACACCATATATTTT.

This chain connects TRBV30 to TRBJ1-4; D gene uncertain. CDR3 size: 13 residues. The germline V gene encodes CDR1 GTSNPN and CDR2 SVGIG (reference sequence). Trimming took off 0 bases at V and 8 bases at J, with 10 bases between the two ends. CDR3 in DNA: TGTGCCTGGAGTGTACGAGGGTACGAAAAACTGTTTTTT. It translates to CAWSVRGYEKLFF.

Here the CDR3 reads CAWSEQGIEAFF. The CDR3 DNA reads TGTGCCTGGAGTGAACAGGGGATAGAAGCTTTCTTT. The rearrangement joins TRBV30 to TRBJ1-1, with 7 nucleotides matching TRBD1. Germline V lookup: CDR1 GTSNPN, CDR2 SVGIG (reference sequence). There are 12 residues in the CDR3. The V and J ends lost 1 base and 8 bases, in that order; junction bases with no gene match: 4.

This clone was observed a handful of times. The V call is TRBV19, the J call TRBJ2-7; 14 nucleotides align to TRBD2. Trimming took 4 bases from V and 4 from J; bases not matched to a gene: 6. This CDR3 contains 16 residues. Germline V lookup: CDR1 LNHDA, CDR2 SQIVND (reference sequence). DNA of the CDR3: TGTGCCAGTAGTAGATACGGGACTAGCGGGGGTTACGAGCAGTACTTC. This translates into CASSRYGTSGGYEQYF.

The chain recombines TRBV18 with TRBJ1-4, with D maybe TRBD1 (5 bases). The germline V gene encodes CDR1 KGHSH and CDR2 LQKENI. The CDR3 has 14 amino acids. V was shortened by 2 bases and J by 7 bases, with 11 bases between the two germline ends. The CDR3: CASSPSTGLEKLFF. For the CDR3, the DNA is TGTGCCAGCTCACCATCAACAGGTCTTGAAAAACTGTTTTTT. Based on the CDR3 plus reference TRBV18 and TRBJ1-4, the full variable domain is NAGVMQNPRHLVRRRGQEARLRCSPMKGHSHVYWYRQLPEEGLKFMVYLQKENIIDESGMPKERFSAEFPKEGPSILRIQQVVRGDSAAYFCASSPSTGLEKLFFGSGTQLSVL.

The J gene is TRBJ1-5, the V gene TRBV30, with D tentatively TRBD1 (5 bases). Between the trimmed V and J ends, which lost 6 bases and 0 bases, there was a span of 12 bases. The CDR3 contains 14 residues. CDR1 GTSNPN and CDR2 SVGIG come from the germline V gene (reference sequence). As DNA, the CDR3 is TGTGCCTGCGAGACAGCGTATAGCAATCAGCCCCAGCATTTT. As protein: CACETAYSNQPQHF.